This TCR beta chain was observed in a study of blood T cell repertoires in COVID-19. Method: immunoSEQ multiplex PCR; TCRdb's copy keeps in-frame clones and lacks some. The table lists about 150,000 clones, about 90% of them singletons, with about 4% in the top ten. Germline assignment: CDR1 SGHTA and CDR2 FQGNSA. The CDR3 is 14 amino acids. V shed 6 bases and J shed 9 bases, with 19 bases lying between them. The sequence derives from a woman aged 60-75 years with active or convalescent COVID-19. The chain combines TRBV7-2 with TRBJ2-3, with D maybe TRBD2 (5 bases). Sequenced: peripheral blood. Here the CDR3 reads CASRTSAGPPTQYF. CDR3 sequence (DNA): TGTGCCAGCAGGACGTCTGCGGGCCCCCCGACGCAGTATTTT.